This entry features one TCR beta chain sequence. Its antigen remains unidentified. This sample is part of a study of blood T cells in healthy people across ages. General observations from the study: Naive T cell percentage showed a strong correlation with TCR beta diversity. With donor CMV status unknown, expanded clonotype changes were possibly confounded.

The CDR3 spans 17 residues. The ends lost 3 bases at V and 4 bases at J; junction bases unmatched: 11. A second PCR of roughly 7 to 11 cycles used a sample-barcoded 5' primer and a J-beta primer mix. One entry per CDR3 protein results from TCRdb running MiXCR on the 5' RACE reads. The table lists approximately 1,700,000 distinct CDR3 sequences, about two fifths of them singletons. Every donor gave 9.5 to 10 milliliters of peripheral blood. The genes are TRBV12-3 or TRBV12-4 and TRBJ2-5, with 10 positions matching TRBD2. This clonotype originated in a human donor in good health. The specimen sequenced was blood. CDR3 protein: CASSLVTSGISRETQYF. The CDR3 DNA follows: TGTGCCAGCAGTTTGGTTACTAGCGGGATTAGTAGAGAGACCCAGTACTTC.